The rows below give T cell receptor beta chains drawn from one sample of a study of CD8+CD57+ T cells in acquired aplastic anemia. TCRdb fed the reads into MiXCR, producing one record per CDR3 protein. The sample holds 160,000 or so distinct CDR3 sequences, less than 60% seen once. The sequenced sample consisted of sorted CD4+, CD8+, or CD8+CD57+ T cells (not recorded which) from PBMCs. The source is a human donor with aplastic anemia. CDR3s include the opening cysteine and the closing phenylalanine or tryptophan. The D gene is left open where the match is weak. For some rows the clone size is stated as once, few or many, or as a class when expanded; others skip it.

>few|TRBJ2-2|-|TRBV19
TGTGCCAGTAGTATCTTGGACACCGGGGAGCTGTTTTTT
CASSILDTGELFF
>-|TRBJ2-2|-|TRBV3-1
TGTGCCAGCAGCCAAGACCCAGTAGGAACCGGGGAGCTGTTTTTT
CASSQDPVGTGELFF
>many|TRBJ2-7|-|TRBV19
TGTGCCACCTCGACTACCCCCTACGAGCAGTACTTC
CATSTTPYEQYF
>-|TRBJ1-2|-|TRBV3-1
TGTGCCAGCAGCCTTCGGATGACGGACATCGTCTACACCTTC
CASSLRMTDIVYTF
>few|TRBJ1-1|-|TRBV2
TGTGCCAGCACGCCTACGGGAGGGGCGGAAGCTTTCTTT
CASTPTGGAEAFF
>many|TRBJ1-4|-|TRBV5-4
TGTGCCAGCAGCTCGGGGCGGACGACTAATGAAAAACTGTTTTTT
CASSSGRTTNEKLFF
>many|TRBJ1-2|TRBD1|TRBV5-1
TGCGCCAGCAGCCCCAGGACAGGGTCCGACTATGGCTACACCTTC
CASSPRTGSDYGYTF
>many|TRBJ2-7|TRBD2|TRBV11-1
TGTGCCAGCAGCGCGCTAAGCGGGAGGGCTTGGAGGTACGAGCAGTACTTC
CASSALSGRAWRYEQYF
>-|TRBJ2-3|-|TRBV20-1
TGCAGTGCTAGAGACCCCCAGTCCGATACGCAGTATTTT
CSARDPQSDTQYF
>many|TRBJ2-5|-|TRBV12-3/TRBV12-4
TGTGCCAGCAGTTTGGTCAGAGAGACCCAGTACTTC
CASSLVRETQYF
>many|TRBJ1-3|TRBD1|TRBV5-6
TGTGCCAGCAGCTTAAAGGGGGCCTCTGGAAACACCATATATTTT
CASSLKGASGNTIYF
>-|TRBJ2-7|-|TRBV29-1
TGCAGCGTTGAGCTGTCTGCAACCTACGAGCAGTACTTC
CSVELSATYEQYF
>-|TRBJ2-7|TRBD1|TRBV18
TGTGCCAGCTCACCCAGGGACAGGGGGCGGTACGAGCAGTACTTC
CASSPRDRGRYEQYF
>once|TRBJ1-2|-|TRBV2
TGTGCCAGCAGCGTCGTCCAGAGTGCTAACTATGGCCACACCTTC
CASSVVQSANYGHTF
>-|TRBJ1-5|-|TRBV19
TGTGCCAGTGCCGATATGGGGGTGAATCAGCCCCAGCATTTT
CASADMGVNQPQHF
>-|TRBJ2-3|TRBD1|TRBV11-2
TGTGCCAGCAGCGCGGGACAGGTACTCGTAGATACGCAGTATTTT
CASSAGQVLVDTQYF
>-|TRBJ2-1|-|TRBV25-1
TGTGCCAGCAGTGAATACCGGGACGGGTACAATGAGCAGTTCTTC
CASSEYRDGYNEQFF
>many|TRBJ2-3|-|TRBV10-2
TGCGCCAGCAGTCAGGGGAATCGGGGCACAGATACGCAGTATTTT
CASSQGNRGTDTQYF
>-|TRBJ2-5|-|TRBV7-8
TGTGCCAGCAGCTTATCTTTACCCGGAGAGACCCAGTACTTC
CASSLSLPGETQYF
>many|TRBJ1-1|-|TRBV6-2/TRBV6-3
TGTGCCAGCAGTCAACAGGGAGGCACTGAAGCTTTCTTT
CASSQQGGTEAFF
>-|TRBJ2-1|TRBD2|TRBV11-3
TGTGCCAGCAGCTTAGGCGAGGCGGGGGACGAGCAGTTCTTC
CASSLGEAGDEQFF
>-|TRBJ1-5|TRBD1|TRBV24-1
TGTGCCACCAGTGACACGACAGGGAATTATCAGCCCCAGCATTTT
CATSDTTGNYQPQHF
>many|TRBJ1-2|TRBD1|TRBV28
TGTGCCAGCAGTGACCAGGGGGTTGGCTACACCTTC
CASSDQGVGYTF
>-|TRBJ2-7|-|TRBV5-8
TGTGCCAGCAGCTTGGGTCAGGGTCAGACCTACGAGCAGTACTTC
CASSLGQGQTYEQYF
>many|TRBJ2-3|TRBD2|TRBV4-3
TGCGCCAGCAGCCAAGATTTTATGGGCGGGGGTGGAGATACGCAGTATTTT
CASSQDFMGGGGDTQYF
>-|TRBJ2-3|TRBD2|TRBV29-1
TGCAGCGTTGATCTAGGGCTAGCGGTGTTGCTCACAGATACGCAGTATTTT
CSVDLGLAVLLTDTQYF
>few|TRBJ1-4|TRBD1|TRBV10-3
TGTGCCATCAGCCCGACCGGGACAGCTAATGAAAAACTGTTTTTT
CAISPTGTANEKLFF
>many|TRBJ1-2|-|TRBV12-3/TRBV12-4
TGTGCCAGCAGTTCAATGGGGGGCTACACCTTC
CASSSMGGYTF
>-|TRBJ2-1|-|TRBV19
TGTGCCAGTAGTATTGGTGGGCTTACCGGTGAGCAGTTCTTC
CASSIGGLTGEQFF
>many|TRBJ1-2|-|TRBV6-1
TGTGCCAGCAGACGGGGCGGACAGAACTATGGCTACACCTTC
CASRRGGQNYGYTF
>-|TRBJ1-2|-|TRBV29-1
TGCAGCGTTGAACGGGGCCCCCGCGAAGAATACACCTTC
CSVERGPREEYTF
>-|TRBJ2-5|-|TRBV20-1
TGCAGTGCTAGAGATCAGCCCCAAGAGACCCAGTACTTC
CSARDQPQETQYF
>-|TRBJ2-7|-|TRBV7-3
TGTGCCAGTCTGGGGGCTTTGAACGAGCAGTACTTC
CASLGALNEQYF
>-|TRBJ2-1|-|TRBV9
TGTGCCAGCAGCGTAGGGGCGGACTACAATGAGCAGTTCTTC
CASSVGADYNEQFF
>few|TRBJ1-5|-|TRBV19
TGTGCCAGTAGTTGGGAGCCGTCTCAGCCCCAGCATTTT
CASSWEPSQPQHF
>many|TRBJ1-1|-|TRBV9
TGTGCCAGCAGCGTCTTAGCGGGGGGGGGTGAAGCTTTCTTT
CASSVLAGGGEAFF
>many|TRBJ1-2|TRBD1|TRBV20-1
TGCAGTGCTAGAGATTGGGACAGGGGGTTCAACTATGGCTACACCTTC
CSARDWDRGFNYGYTF
>-|TRBJ2-5|-|TRBV9
TGTGCCAGCAGCCCGGGGAGTATGGAGACCCAGTACTTC
CASSPGSMETQYF
>-|TRBJ1-3|TRBD1|TRBV15
TGTGCCACCAGCAGAGAGAGGGGGCTCGGAAACACCATATATTTT
CATSRERGLGNTIYF
>-|TRBJ2-7|-|TRBV7-6
TGTGCCAGCAGCTCAGAGTGGCAGGACTCCTACGAGCAGTACTTC
CASSSEWQDSYEQYF
>many|TRBJ2-1|-|TRBV2
TGTGCCAGCAGGGAACCGGGACTGAACTACAATGAGCAGTTCTTC
CASREPGLNYNEQFF
>-|TRBJ2-7|TRBD2|TRBV5-1
TGCGCCAGCAGCTTTCAGGCGGGAGGGCCTCACGAGCAGTACTTC
CASSFQAGGPHEQYF
>-|TRBJ2-4|-|TRBV27
TGTGCCAGCAGTTTCTCCGGATGGGATGTCATTCAGTACTTC
CASSFSGWDVIQYF
>-|TRBJ2-5|-|TRBV18
TGTGCCAGCTCACCACTTTCAGGGATCCAAGAGACCCAGTACTTC
CASSPLSGIQETQYF
>few|TRBJ2-7|-|TRBV7-9
TGTGCCAGCAGCTTAGGGTTCGACGAGCAGTACTTC
CASSLGFDEQYF
>-|TRBJ1-6|-|TRBV5-1
TGCGCCAGCAGCAACGGGGTTCTTGATTCACCCCTCCACTTT
CASSNGVLDSPLHF
>-|TRBJ2-5|-|TRBV7-8
TGTGCCAGCAGCTTACGGGCTGGGCTCCAAGAGACCCAGTACTTC
CASSLRAGLQETQYF
>few|TRBJ2-1|-|TRBV24-1
TGTGCCACCAGTGATCTGAACAGGTCGCAGTTCTTC
CATSDLNRSQFF
>few|TRBJ2-7|-|TRBV10-3
TGTGCCATCGGAGGGGGGACGGAGACCTACGAGCAGTACTTC
CAIGGGTETYEQYF
>-|TRBJ1-2|-|TRBV7-3
TGTGCCAGCAGTTTTAGGGGGGGCTACACCTTC
CASSFRGGYTF
>few|TRBJ1-1|TRBD1|TRBV18
TGTGCCAGCTCACCACTTCTGATTAGGACAGGCTGGACTGAAGCTTTCTTT
CASSPLLIRTGWTEAFF
>-|TRBJ2-5|TRBD2|TRBV7-2
TGTGCCAGCAGCAACGCGCTAGCGGCCCAAGAGACCCAGTACTTC
CASSNALAAQETQYF
>-|TRBJ1-2|-|TRBV2
TGTGCCAGCAGGGACCAGGGGTTCTCTGGAAACACCTTC
CASRDQGFSGNTF
>-|TRBJ2-1|TRBD2|TRBV29-1
TGCAGCGTCCGGACTAGCGGGAGTGTTAATGAGCAGTTCTTC
CSVRTSGSVNEQFF
>many|TRBJ1-6|TRBD1|TRBV20-1
TGCAGTGCTAGTGGCCCAGGGGGTTCACCCCTCCACTTT
CSASGPGGSPLHF
>-|TRBJ2-1|-|TRBV30
TGTGCCTGGAGTGTACCGGGCGGGAATGAGCAGTTCTTC
CAWSVPGGNEQFF